This T cell receptor (beta chain) was obtained from a study of blood T cell repertoires in COVID-19. In the study overall: Acute and convalescent COVID-19 specimens originated in the United States, Italy and Spain. T cells, B-cell-depleted T cells, or PBMCs supplied cDNA or gDNA.

This CDR3 comprises 13 residues. V lost 8 bases and J 6 bases, leaving 11 bases between the germline ends. The V gene's germline CDR1 is LNHDA and CDR2 SQIVND (reference sequence). Original data processing: Reference gene primer amplification gave nucleated cell count estimates. Clones were sequenced by immunoSEQ multiplex PCR, and TCRdb holds only the in-frame ones, with some missing. V and J calls and clone size come straight from that table; D and trimming were deduced from the DNA. In the table there are about 330,000 clones, about 84% of which are singletons. The rearrangement joins TRBV19 to TRBJ1-6; D gene ambiguous. The clonotype originates from a woman in her fifties or sixties with acute or convalescent COVID-19. Input material: peripheral blood. The CDR3 coding sequence is TGTGCCAGTTCGTGGCGGAGTAATTCACCCCTCCACTTT. The encoded protein is CASSWRSNSPLHF.